A selection of T cell receptor beta chains follows, all from one sample in a study of CD8+ T cells in alopecia areata. TCRdb's table, derived via immunoSEQ multiplex PCR, lists solely in-frame clones and lacks some. The sample carries approximately 280,000 clones, roughly 50% recorded once. The input for sequencing was CD4+ T cells sorted from blood, taken at week 24, from a patient treated with tofacitinib. The source is a human donor with alopecia areata. CDR3s include the opening cysteine and the closing phenylalanine or tryptophan. Fields, in order: D gene, V gene, clone size, J gene, CDR3 protein, CDR3 DNA. The D gene is left open where the match is weak. Size tells how often a clone was seen (once, few, many) or the class of an expanded clone, and some rows leave it out.

d_gene: -
v_gene: TRBV29-1
abundance: few
j_gene: TRBJ1-1
CDR3aa: CSSRGTTEAFF
CDR3nt: TGCAGCTCGCGGGGCACCACTGAAGCTTTCTTT

d_gene: -
v_gene: TRBV30
abundance: -
j_gene: TRBJ1-1
CDR3aa: CAWAQSLNTEAFF
CDR3nt: TGTGCCTGGGCCCAATCCTTGAACACTGAAGCTTTCTTT

d_gene: -
v_gene: TRBV6-6
abundance: few
j_gene: TRBJ1-2
CDR3aa: CASIKQGGSNYGYTF
CDR3nt: TGTGCCAGCATCAAACAGGGCGGCTCTAACTATGGCTACACCTTC

d_gene: TRBD1
v_gene: TRBV25-1
abundance: -
j_gene: TRBJ2-7
CDR3aa: CASSGTGTGRNEQYF
CDR3nt: TGTGCCAGCAGTGGGACCGGGACAGGGAGAAACGAGCAGTACTTC

d_gene: -
v_gene: TRBV9
abundance: few
j_gene: TRBJ2-7
CDR3aa: CASSGGGYEQYF
CDR3nt: TGTGCCAGCAGCGGAGGGGGCTACGAGCAGTACTTC

d_gene: -
v_gene: TRBV20-1
abundance: -
j_gene: TRBJ2-1
CDR3aa: CSAQQLDEQFF
CDR3nt: TGCAGTGCCCAGCAGCTTGATGAGCAGTTCTTC

d_gene: -
v_gene: TRBV4-3
abundance: few
j_gene: TRBJ2-1
CDR3aa: CASSQDTWNEQFF
CDR3nt: TGCGCCAGCAGCCAAGATACGTGGAATGAGCAGTTCTTC

d_gene: TRBD1
v_gene: TRBV29-1
abundance: -
j_gene: TRBJ2-5
CDR3aa: CSAPGTGGNQETQYF
CDR3nt: TGCAGCGCCCCCGGGACAGGGGGGAACCAAGAGACCCAGTACTTC

d_gene: -
v_gene: TRBV5-1
abundance: -
j_gene: TRBJ2-5
CDR3aa: CASSLTGNIETQYF
CDR3nt: TGCGCCAGCAGCTTGACAGGGAATATCGAAACCCAGTACTTC

d_gene: -
v_gene: TRBV5-1
abundance: -
j_gene: TRBJ2-3
CDR3aa: CASSFNRGDTQYF
CDR3nt: TGCGCCAGCAGCTTCAACCGGGGAGATACGCAGTATTTT

d_gene: TRBD2
v_gene: TRBV30
abundance: -
j_gene: TRBJ2-2
CDR3aa: CAWAAGGRYTGELFF
CDR3nt: TGTGCCTGGGCAGCGGGGGGTCGGTACACCGGGGAGCTGTTTTTT

d_gene: -
v_gene: TRBV18
abundance: -
j_gene: TRBJ2-5
CDR3aa: CASSPRQIGETQYF
CDR3nt: TGTGCCAGCTCACCCAGACAGATAGGAGAGACCCAGTACTTC

d_gene: -
v_gene: TRBV5-1
abundance: -
j_gene: TRBJ2-2
CDR3aa: CASSPTVGRSGELFF
CDR3nt: TGCGCCAGCAGTCCCACCGTCGGGCGGTCTGGGGAGCTGTTTTTT

d_gene: -
v_gene: TRBV29-1
abundance: -
j_gene: TRBJ2-5
CDR3aa: CSVRRGFDETQYF
CDR3nt: TGCAGCGTTAGGAGAGGGTTTGACGAGACCCAGTACTTC

d_gene: -
v_gene: TRBV19
abundance: few
j_gene: TRBJ2-3
CDR3aa: CATLRDRSTDTQYF
CDR3nt: TGTGCCACCCTGCGGGACAGAAGCACAGATACGCAGTATTTT

d_gene: -
v_gene: TRBV6-5
abundance: few
j_gene: TRBJ2-5
CDR3aa: CASSYAGMQETQYF
CDR3nt: TGTGCCAGCAGTTATGCGGGGATGCAAGAGACCCAGTACTTC

d_gene: TRBD2
v_gene: TRBV10-3
abundance: -
j_gene: TRBJ2-7
CDR3aa: CAISEVGAGGPGEQYF
CDR3nt: TGTGCCATCAGTGAGGTCGGAGCGGGGGGGCCTGGGGAGCAGTACTTC

d_gene: TRBD2
v_gene: TRBV12-5
abundance: few
j_gene: TRBJ2-3
CDR3aa: CASGPQRGTGVDTQYF
CDR3nt: TGTGCTAGTGGTCCCCAGCGGGGGACCGGTGTAGATACGCAGTATTTT

d_gene: -
v_gene: TRBV30
abundance: few
j_gene: TRBJ2-7
CDR3aa: CAWRDSYYEQYF
CDR3nt: TGTGCCTGGAGGGACAGTTACTACGAGCAGTACTTC

d_gene: TRBD1
v_gene: TRBV10-3
abundance: -
j_gene: TRBJ2-7
CDR3aa: CAISDRTGGFYEQYF
CDR3nt: TGTGCCATCAGTGACAGGACAGGGGGATTCTACGAGCAGTACTTC

d_gene: -
v_gene: TRBV15
abundance: -
j_gene: TRBJ1-6
CDR3aa: CATATTGVRDSPLHF
CDR3nt: TGTGCCACCGCCACTACGGGGGTCAGGGATTCACCCCTCCACTTT

d_gene: -
v_gene: TRBV19
abundance: -
j_gene: TRBJ1-5
CDR3aa: CASSDAAGNQPQHF
CDR3nt: TGTGCCAGTAGTGACGCGGCGGGCAATCAGCCCCAGCATTTT

d_gene: -
v_gene: TRBV30
abundance: -
j_gene: TRBJ2-7
CDR3aa: CAWSQTQGQEQYF
CDR3nt: TGTGCCTGGAGTCAGACTCAGGGACAAGAGCAGTACTTC

d_gene: -
v_gene: TRBV10-3
abundance: few
j_gene: TRBJ1-2
CDR3aa: CAISEGQYGYTF
CDR3nt: TGTGCCATCAGTGAGGGACAGTATGGCTACACCTTC

d_gene: -
v_gene: TRBV29-1
abundance: -
j_gene: TRBJ2-2
CDR3aa: CSVEEAEEPNTGELFF
CDR3nt: TGCAGCGTTGAAGAGGCTGAGGAACCGAACACCGGGGAGCTGTTTTTT

d_gene: -
v_gene: TRBV20-1
abundance: few
j_gene: TRBJ2-3
CDR3aa: CSADKTDTQYF
CDR3nt: TGCAGTGCTGATAAAACAGATACGCAGTATTTT

d_gene: TRBD1
v_gene: TRBV5-1
abundance: -
j_gene: TRBJ1-1
CDR3aa: CASSLDRGTAHEAFF
CDR3nt: TGCGCCAGCAGCTTGGACCGAGGGACAGCCCATGAAGCTTTCTTT

d_gene: -
v_gene: TRBV25-1
abundance: once
j_gene: TRBJ1-5
CDR3aa: CASSLAGSNQPQHF
CDR3nt: TGTGCCAGCAGTTTGGCCGGGTCCAATCAGCCCCAGCATTTT

d_gene: -
v_gene: TRBV11-2
abundance: -
j_gene: TRBJ2-5
CDR3aa: CASSRGVKETQYF
CDR3nt: TGTGCCAGCAGCAGGGGAGTAAAAGAGACCCAGTACTTC

d_gene: -
v_gene: TRBV20-1
abundance: once
j_gene: TRBJ1-2
CDR3aa: CSASAREGYTF
CDR3nt: TGCAGTGCTAGCGCCCGTGAGGGCTACACCTTC

d_gene: -
v_gene: TRBV4-1
abundance: -
j_gene: TRBJ2-7
CDR3aa: CASSQAASDLYEQYF
CDR3nt: TGCGCCAGCAGCCAAGCGGCGTCAGACCTTTACGAGCAGTACTTC

d_gene: -
v_gene: TRBV29-1
abundance: -
j_gene: TRBJ2-1
CDR3aa: CSAPGFGGGSYNEQFF
CDR3nt: TGCAGCGCCCCCGGGTTTGGGGGGGGCAGTTACAATGAGCAGTTCTTC

d_gene: -
v_gene: TRBV7-2
abundance: -
j_gene: TRBJ2-5
CDR3aa: CASSLGGQRETQYF
CDR3nt: TGTGCCAGCAGCTTAGGCGGGCAGCGGGAGACCCAGTACTTC

d_gene: TRBD1
v_gene: TRBV23-1
abundance: -
j_gene: TRBJ2-1
CDR3aa: CASSQLGTGSSNEQFF
CDR3nt: TGCGCCAGCAGTCAATTAGGGACAGGGAGTTCCAATGAGCAGTTCTTC

d_gene: TRBD2
v_gene: TRBV2
abundance: -
j_gene: TRBJ2-3
CDR3aa: CASSAATSGTDTQYF
CDR3nt: TGTGCCAGCAGTGCGGCGACTAGCGGCACAGATACGCAGTATTTT

d_gene: TRBD2
v_gene: TRBV7-9
abundance: -
j_gene: TRBJ2-5
CDR3aa: CASSLGGRGLAGPETQYF
CDR3nt: TGTGCCAGCAGCTTAGGGGGCCGCGGACTAGCGGGGCCAGAGACCCAGTACTTC

d_gene: TRBD1
v_gene: TRBV4-1
abundance: few
j_gene: TRBJ2-1
CDR3aa: CASSPRAGGLVEQFF
CDR3nt: TGCGCCAGCAGCCCGAGGGCAGGGGGCTTGGTTGAGCAGTTCTTC

d_gene: TRBD1
v_gene: TRBV27
abundance: -
j_gene: TRBJ2-7
CDR3aa: CASSFLTGGEQYF
CDR3nt: TGTGCCAGCAGTTTTCTTACAGGGGGCGAGCAGTACTTC

d_gene: TRBD2
v_gene: TRBV30
abundance: -
j_gene: TRBJ2-3
CDR3aa: CAWTGGADTQYF
CDR3nt: TGTGCCTGGACCGGGGGGGCGGATACGCAGTATTTT

d_gene: -
v_gene: TRBV27
abundance: -
j_gene: TRBJ1-1
CDR3aa: CASSLKTHTEAFF
CDR3nt: TGTGCCAGCAGTTTAAAGACCCACACTGAAGCTTTCTTT

d_gene: -
v_gene: TRBV15
abundance: -
j_gene: TRBJ2-2
CDR3aa: CATSRRTQGAGELFF
CDR3nt: TGTGCCACCAGCAGACGAACTCAGGGAGCCGGGGAGCTGTTTTTT

d_gene: -
v_gene: TRBV29-1
abundance: few
j_gene: TRBJ2-7
CDR3aa: CSARRGNDYEQYF
CDR3nt: TGCAGCGCCCGGAGGGGGAATGACTACGAGCAGTACTTC

d_gene: -
v_gene: TRBV18
abundance: once
j_gene: TRBJ2-5
CDR3aa: CASSPRQETQYF
CDR3nt: TGTGCCAGCTCACCAAGACAAGAGACCCAGTACTTC

d_gene: -
v_gene: TRBV10-3
abundance: -
j_gene: TRBJ1-2
CDR3aa: CAISESLTYGYTF
CDR3nt: TGTGCCATCAGTGAGTCCTTGACCTATGGCTACACCTTC

d_gene: TRBD1
v_gene: TRBV14
abundance: -
j_gene: TRBJ2-3
CDR3aa: CASSVPPGQVVDTQYF
CDR3nt: TGTGCCAGCAGTGTACCCCCTGGACAGGTGGTGGATACGCAGTATTTT

d_gene: -
v_gene: TRBV28
abundance: -
j_gene: TRBJ2-1
CDR3aa: CASSSPGAYSYNEQFF
CDR3nt: TGTGCCAGCAGTTCCCCTGGGGCCTACTCCTACAATGAGCAGTTCTTC

d_gene: -
v_gene: TRBV5-1
abundance: -
j_gene: TRBJ1-2
CDR3aa: CASSLEAGVGYTF
CDR3nt: TGCGCCAGCAGCTTGGAGGCAGGGGTTGGCTACACCTTC

d_gene: -
v_gene: TRBV5-5
abundance: -
j_gene: TRBJ1-1
CDR3aa: CASSISWNTEAFF
CDR3nt: TGTGCCAGCAGCATATCATGGAACACTGAAGCTTTCTTT

d_gene: -
v_gene: TRBV28
abundance: few
j_gene: TRBJ1-3
CDR3aa: CASSQGAGNTIYF
CDR3nt: TGTGCCAGCAGTCAAGGGGCTGGAAACACCATATATTTT

d_gene: TRBD1
v_gene: TRBV5-1
abundance: -
j_gene: TRBJ1-2
CDR3aa: CASSTDRGYGYTF
CDR3nt: TGCGCCAGCAGCACGGACAGGGGTTATGGCTACACCTTC

d_gene: -
v_gene: TRBV5-5
abundance: few
j_gene: TRBJ2-7
CDR3aa: CASSRTDFEQYF
CDR3nt: TGTGCCAGCAGCCGGACAGACTTCGAGCAGTACTTC

d_gene: -
v_gene: TRBV27
abundance: -
j_gene: TRBJ1-5
CDR3aa: CASSHRVGNQPQHF
CDR3nt: TGTGCCAGCAGTCACAGAGTTGGCAATCAGCCCCAGCATTTT

d_gene: -
v_gene: TRBV4-1
abundance: -
j_gene: TRBJ1-2
CDR3aa: CASSQAEGGQLLNYGYTF
CDR3nt: TGCGCCAGCAGCCAAGCCGAGGGAGGGCAATTGTTAAACTATGGCTACACCTTC

d_gene: TRBD1
v_gene: TRBV2
abundance: -
j_gene: TRBJ1-1
CDR3aa: CASSGGAGTEKAEAFF
CDR3nt: TGTGCCAGCAGTGGAGGGGCCGGGACAGAGAAGGCTGAAGCTTTCTTT

d_gene: TRBD1
v_gene: TRBV30
abundance: -
j_gene: TRBJ1-5
CDR3aa: CAWSWEDRINQPQHF
CDR3nt: TGTGCCTGGAGTTGGGAGGACAGGATCAATCAGCCCCAGCATTTT

d_gene: -
v_gene: TRBV15
abundance: -
j_gene: TRBJ1-3
CDR3aa: CATSRDSGLGTYSGNTIYF
CDR3nt: TGTGCCACCAGCAGAGACTCAGGATTGGGGACTTACTCTGGAAACACCATATATTTT

d_gene: TRBD1
v_gene: TRBV6-5
abundance: -
j_gene: TRBJ1-5
CDR3aa: CASSRGQGNQPQHF
CDR3nt: TGTGCCAGCAGTCGAGGACAGGGGAATCAGCCCCAGCATTTT

d_gene: -
v_gene: TRBV6-5
abundance: -
j_gene: TRBJ1-5
CDR3aa: CASSYRQSNQPQHF
CDR3nt: TGTGCCAGCAGTTACAGACAGTCTAATCAGCCCCAGCATTTT

d_gene: TRBD1
v_gene: TRBV15
abundance: -
j_gene: TRBJ1-2
CDR3aa: CATSSGTGSFGYTF
CDR3nt: TGTGCCACCAGCAGTGGGACAGGGTCTTTTGGCTACACCTTC